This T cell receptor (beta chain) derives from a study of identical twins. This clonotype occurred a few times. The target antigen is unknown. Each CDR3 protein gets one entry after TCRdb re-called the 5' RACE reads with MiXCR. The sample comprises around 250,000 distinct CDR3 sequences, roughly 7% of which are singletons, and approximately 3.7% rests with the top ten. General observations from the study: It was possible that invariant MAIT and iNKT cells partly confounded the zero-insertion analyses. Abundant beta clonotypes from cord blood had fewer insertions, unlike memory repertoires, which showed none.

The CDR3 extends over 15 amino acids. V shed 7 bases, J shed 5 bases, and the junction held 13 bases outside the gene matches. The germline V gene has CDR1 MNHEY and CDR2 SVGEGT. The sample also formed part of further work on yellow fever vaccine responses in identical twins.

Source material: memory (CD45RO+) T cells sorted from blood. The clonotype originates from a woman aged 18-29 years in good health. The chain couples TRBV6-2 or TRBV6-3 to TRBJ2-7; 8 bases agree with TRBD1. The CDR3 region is CASKDSGTGVHEQYF. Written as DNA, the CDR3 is TGTGCCAGCAAAGATTCCGGGACAGGAGTGCACGAGCAGTACTTC.